These 15 T cell receptor beta chains were sequenced from one sample in a study of OX40 agonist ivuxolimab in advanced cancers. The assay was immunoSEQ multiplex PCR, and TCRdb's table has in-frame clones only and misses some. This table holds over 10,000 clones, approximately 87% found once. Sequenced here: CD4+ or CD8+ T cells sorted from blood, sampled in a trial of the OX40 agonist ivuxolimab. The receptors stem from an adult with an advanced solid tumor such as melanoma, head and neck, liver or kidney cancer.

This clone is judged medium-sized. The V call is TRBV19, the J call TRBJ2-4; TRBD1 is a possible D gene (6 bases). V lost 1 base and J lost 8, with 6 bases in between. Germline assignment: CDR1 LNHDA and CDR2 SQIVND (reference sequence). The CDR3 loop spans 12 amino acids. The CDR3 loop is CASSIGGHIQYF. DNA for the CDR3: TGTGCCAGTAGTATAGGGGGGCACATTCAGTACTTC.

The genes are TRBV25-1 and TRBJ2-2, with D perhaps assigned TRBD1 or TRBD2 (6 bases each). The germline CDR1 and CDR2 sequences are MGHDK and SYGVNS. The CDR3 runs 16 residues. With 1 base removed from V and 3 bases from J, the gap between germline ends came to 12 bases. The CDR3 region is CASSELLGGYTGELFF. The CDR3 DNA follows: TGTGCCAGCAGTGAATTGTTGGGGGGCTACACCGGGGAGCTGTTTTTT.

This chain connects TRBV29-1 to TRBJ1-1; TRBD1 might be the D (5 bases). This CDR3 is built from 11 residues. V was pared by 7 bases and J by 5 bases, with 11 bases between. Germline CDR1 SQVTM, CDR2 ANQGSEA. CDR3 sequence (DNA): TGCAGCGGATACGAGGGGACTGAAGCTTTCTTT. It translates to CSGYEGTEAFF. The full variable domain, completed using reference TRBV29-1 and TRBJ1-1, is SAVISQKPSRDICQRGTSLTIQCQVDSQVTMMFWYRQQPGQSLTLIATANQGSEATYESGFVIDKFPISRPNLTFSTLTVSNMSPEDSSIYLCSGYEGTEAFFGQGTRLTVV.

The chain couples TRBV27 to TRBJ2-7, with unresolved D. Trimming cost V 4 bases and J 5 bases, with 15 bases left between them. The CDR3 spans 14 residues. Germline CDR1 MNHEY, CDR2 SMNVEV (reference sequence). The DNA of the CDR3 is TGTGCCAGCAGTTCCACTAATAACTACGACGAGCAGTACTTC. The encoded protein is CASSSTNNYDEQYF.

The gene calls are TRBV27 and TRBJ2-7; tentatively, D is TRBD1 (5 bases). Deletions cut 4 bases from V and 2 bases from J, with 9 bases between. The germline CDR1 and CDR2 sequences are MNHEY and SMNVEV (reference sequence). The CDR3 contains 13 residues. The CDR3 DNA reads as TGTGCCAGCAGTTCCCAGGGAACCTACGAGCAGTACTTC. Its protein is CASSSQGTYEQYF.

The chain uses TRBV11-2 and TRBJ2-3, with a possible D match to TRBD2 (5 bases). V lost 4 bases to trimming and J lost 2 bases, with 10 bases between them. The germline V gene has CDR1 SGHAT and CDR2 FQNNGV. The CDR3 covers 14 residues. CDR3 DNA sequence: TGTGCCAGCAGCTATCACGGGGACACAGATACGCAGTATTTT. As protein: CASSYHGDTDTQYF.

The chain carries TRBV6-5 and TRBJ2-7; 12 bases match TRBD1. Germline values: CDR1 MNHEY, CDR2 SVGAGI. The CDR3 covers 15 residues. The J segment lost 6 bases and the V segment lost 0 bases, leaving 3 bases of the junction unmatched. DNA of the CDR3: TGTGCCAGCAGTTACTCGGGGACAGGGGGCATCGAGCAGTACTTC. It encodes CASSYSGTGGIEQYF.

The J gene is TRBJ2-1, the V gene TRBV7-3; D gene uncertain. V dropped 7 bases and J dropped 8 bases, with 18 bases sitting between them. The CDR3 has 14 residues. In germline, CDR1 is SGHTA, CDR2 FQGTGA. The CDR3 DNA reads as TGTGCCAGCATCTTGGGTCCAGGTTCCTATGAGCAGTTCTTC. Its translation: CASILGPGSYEQFF.

The chain recombines TRBV29-1 with TRBJ1-5; 7 bases line up with TRBD1. From germline, CDR1 is SQVTM and CDR2 ANQGSEA. J lost 7 bases, V lost 5 bases, and 5 bases had no gene match. The CDR3 has 12 residues. The CDR3 DNA reads TGCAGCGTTCAGGGGGTGCGACAGCCCCAGCATTTT. As protein: CSVQGVRQPQHF.

The V call is TRBV4-1, the J call TRBJ2-5, with a tentative D call TRBD1 (5 bases). Trimming left V 4 bases short and J 5 bases short, with 5 bases between. This CDR3 spans 11 amino acids. CDR1 and CDR2 from the germline V gene are MGHRA and YSYEKL. CDR3 sequence (DNA): TGCGCCAGCAGCCCAGGGGAGACCCAGTACTTC. Encoded protein: CASSPGETQYF.

V is TRBV7-2 and J is TRBJ2-1; D possibly corresponds to TRBD2 (5 bases). This CDR3 is 16 amino acids long. The germline CDR1 and CDR2 sequences are SGHTA and FQGNSA. Trimming stripped 1 base from V and 2 bases from J, with 12 bases between. CDR3 DNA: TGTGCCAGCAGCTTAGTAATGGCTAGCCCCTACAATGAGCAGTTCTTC. This translates into CASSLVMASPYNEQFF.

The gene calls are TRBV14 and TRBJ1-1; D call uncertain. Germline V gene lookup returns CDR1 SGHDN and CDR2 FVKESK. This CDR3 is built from 15 residues. The V and J ends lost 2 bases and 1 base respectively, with 11 bases between them. In DNA form, the CDR3 reads TGTGCCAGCAGCCAAATAGGTCGCCCGAACACTGAAGCTTTCTTT. Its protein is CASSQIGRPNTEAFF. Full variable domain (outside the CDR3, taken from reference TRBV14 and TRBJ1-1): EAGVTQFPSHSVIEKGQTVTLRCDPISGHDNLYWYRRVMGKEIKFLLHFVKESKQDESGMPNNRFLAERTGGTYSTLKVQPAELEDSGVYFCASSQIGRPNTEAFFGQGTRLTVV.

The chain couples TRBV7-9 to TRBJ2-5; TRBD2 aligns across 7 bases. The CDR3 runs 15 residues. V lost 4 bases to trimming and J lost 1 base; unmatched junction nucleotides: 6. Germline values: CDR1 SEHNR, CDR2 FQNEAQ (reference sequence). In nucleotides, the CDR3 is TGTGCCAGCAGCTACGGCGGGGGACCCCAAGAGACCCAGTACTTC. Encoded protein: CASSYGGGPQETQYF.

The V call is TRBV2, the J call TRBJ2-3; 10 nucleotides align to TRBD2. The CDR3 loop spans 14 amino acids. Losses at the gene ends were 9 bases for V and 5 bases for J; bases not matched to a gene: 8. Germline V gives CDR1 SNHLY, CDR2 FYNNEI. The CDR3 DNA follows: TGTGCCAGGACTCTAGCGGGGGCCAAAGATACGCAGTATTTT. It yields the protein CARTLAGAKDTQYF.

The rearrangement uses TRBV6-4 and TRBJ2-2; perhaps TRBD2 as D (7 bases). Germline loops: CDR1 MRHNA, CDR2 SNTAGT. The CDR3 contains 16 residues. Trimming shortened V by 2 bases and J by 3 bases, and 13 bases separated the two germline ends. DNA of the CDR3: TGTGCCAGCAGTGACGGTGGGGGGGCCGACACCGGGGAGCTGTTTTTT. Protein: CASSDGGGADTGELFF.